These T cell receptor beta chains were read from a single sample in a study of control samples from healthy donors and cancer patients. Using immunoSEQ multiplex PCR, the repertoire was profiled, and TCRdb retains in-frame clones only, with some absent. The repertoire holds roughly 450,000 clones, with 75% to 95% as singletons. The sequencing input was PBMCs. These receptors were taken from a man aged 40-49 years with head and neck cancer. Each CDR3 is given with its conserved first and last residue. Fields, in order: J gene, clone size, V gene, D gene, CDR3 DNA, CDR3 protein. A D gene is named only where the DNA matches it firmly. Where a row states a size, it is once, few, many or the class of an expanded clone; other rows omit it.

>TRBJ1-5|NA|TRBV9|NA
TGTGCCAGCAGCGAGGGGACTGACGGTCAGCCCCAGCATTTT
CASSEGTDGQPQHF
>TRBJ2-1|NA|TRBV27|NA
TGTGCCAGCAGTCAAGAATCACGGGGGAATGAGCAGTTCTTC
CASSQESRGNEQFF
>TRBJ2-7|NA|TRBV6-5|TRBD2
TGTGCCAGCAGCCTCCGGAGCGGGAGGGCCTACGAGCAGTACTTC
CASSLRSGRAYEQYF
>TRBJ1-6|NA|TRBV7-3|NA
TGTGCCAGCAGCAAGACTCGCAATTCACCCCTCCACTTT
CASSKTRNSPLHF
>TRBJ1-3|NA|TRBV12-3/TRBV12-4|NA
TGTGCCAGCAGCAGCCAGGGAGACACCATATATTTT
CASSSQGDTIYF
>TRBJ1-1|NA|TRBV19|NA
TGTGCCAGTAGCCTGGGGGGGGTTCCCATGAACACTGAAGCTTTCTTT
CASSLGGVPMNTEAFF
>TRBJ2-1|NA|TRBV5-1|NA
TGCGCCAGCAGCCACCTTGGGTTGGGGGATACGGATGAGCAGTTCTTC
CASSHLGLGDTDEQFF
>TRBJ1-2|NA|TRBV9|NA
TGTGCCAGCACGGGCAGCCGGCTTGGCTACACCTTC
CASTGSRLGYTF
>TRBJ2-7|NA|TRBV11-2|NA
TGTGCCAGCAGCTTGGCAGGGTACCACGAGCAGTACTTC
CASSLAGYHEQYF
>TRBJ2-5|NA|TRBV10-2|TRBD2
TGCGCCAGCAGGGCCCAGGAAGCGGGGGAAGAGACCCAGTACTTC
CASRAQEAGEETQYF
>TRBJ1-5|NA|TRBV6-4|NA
TGTGCCAGCAGTGAGGGGAGCAATCAGCCCCAGCATTTT
CASSEGSNQPQHF
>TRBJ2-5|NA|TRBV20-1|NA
TGCAGTGCTAGTCTCGAAAAGGCTCAAGAGACCCAGTACTTC
CSASLEKAQETQYF
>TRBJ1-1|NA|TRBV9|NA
TGTGCCAGCAGCGTAGCCCCCCAGGGCAGCACTGAAGCTTTCTTT
CASSVAPQGSTEAFF
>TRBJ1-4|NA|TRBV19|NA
TGTGCCAGTAGTATTACTGGGGGCGCTGAAAAACTGTTTTTT
CASSITGGAEKLFF
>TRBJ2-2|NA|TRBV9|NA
TGTGCCAGCAGCGTAGCTTTGGGAGGGAACACCGGGGAGCTGTTTTTT
CASSVALGGNTGELFF
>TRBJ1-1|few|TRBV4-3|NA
TGCGCCAGCAGCCAAGTCGGGACCGGGGTCACTGAAGCTTTCTTT
CASSQVGTGVTEAFF
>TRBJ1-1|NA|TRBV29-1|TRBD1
TGCAGCGTCGAATGGGGGTTCAGGGGGCTCGACACTGAAGCTTTCTTT
CSVEWGFRGLDTEAFF
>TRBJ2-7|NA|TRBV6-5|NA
TGTGCCAGCAGTCCTGACTACGAGCAGTACTTC
CASSPDYEQYF
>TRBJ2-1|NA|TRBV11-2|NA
TGTGCCAGCAGCTTAGTTTCGAATGAGCAGTTCTTC
CASSLVSNEQFF
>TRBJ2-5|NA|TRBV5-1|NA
TGCGCCAGCAGCTTGGGGGTGTCGGAGACCCAGTACTTC
CASSLGVSETQYF
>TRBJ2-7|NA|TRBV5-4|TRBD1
TGTGCCAGCAGCGCCGGACAGGGGATCCCCTACGAGCAGTACTTC
CASSAGQGIPYEQYF
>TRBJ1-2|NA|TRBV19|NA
TGTGCCAGTAGTACCCCGAGGGCGGATGGTACCCGGGGCTACACCTTC
CASSTPRADGTRGYTF
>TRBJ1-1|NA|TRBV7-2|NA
TGTGCCAGCAGCTTGGAGGGGTCTGAAGCTTTCTTT
CASSLEGSEAFF
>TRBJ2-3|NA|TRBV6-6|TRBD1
TGTGCCAGCGGAAAAGGCAGGACAGGGCACACAGATACGCAGTATTTT
CASGKGRTGHTDTQYF
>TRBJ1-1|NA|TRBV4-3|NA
TGCGCCAGCAGCCAAGGTGCAAGGGCTTTAACGAGGAACACTGAAGCTTTCTTT
CASSQGARALTRNTEAFF
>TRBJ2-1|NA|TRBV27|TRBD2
TGTGCCAGCAGCACCCGGGGGGGGACTAGCGGGACTAATGAGCAGTTCTTC
CASSTRGGTSGTNEQFF
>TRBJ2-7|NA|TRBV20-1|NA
TGCAGTGCTAGTAAATCCCCCGTGGCAGGGGTGAACTACGAGCAGTACTTC
CSASKSPVAGVNYEQYF
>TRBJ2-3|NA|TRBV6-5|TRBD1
TGTGCCAGCAGTTTCGAGGGACAGGGAGGCGATACGCAGTATTTT
CASSFEGQGGDTQYF
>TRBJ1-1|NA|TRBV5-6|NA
TGTGCCAGCAGCTTTCTTTTGAACACTGAAGCTTTCTTT
CASSFLLNTEAFF
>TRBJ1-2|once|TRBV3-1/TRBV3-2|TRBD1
TGTGCCAGCAGCCAGTTTCGGAGGGGGCGGGGTGGCTACACCTTC
CASSQFRRGRGGYTF
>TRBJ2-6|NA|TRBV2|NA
TGTGCCAGCAGTGAACGACGTATCTCTGGGGCCAACGTCCTGACTTTC
CASSERRISGANVLTF
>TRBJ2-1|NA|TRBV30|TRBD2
TGTGCCTGGAGCGAACTAGCGGGATACAATGAGCAGTTCTTC
CAWSELAGYNEQFF
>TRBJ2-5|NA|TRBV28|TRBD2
TGTGCCAGCAGTCCTCCCGGGGGGACCCCCGGTCAGACCCAGTACTTC
CASSPPGGTPGQTQYF
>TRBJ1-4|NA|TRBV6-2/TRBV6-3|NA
TGTGCCAGCAGTTACTCGCTGACGCATGAAAAACTGTTTTTT
CASSYSLTHEKLFF
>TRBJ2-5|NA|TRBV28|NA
TGTGCCAGCAGTTATCCCGGGTCCGAGACCCAGTACTTC
CASSYPGSETQYF
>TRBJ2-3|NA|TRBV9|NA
TGTGCCAGCAGCTCAGGAAAGACAGATAGTCGTTTGGATACGCAGTATTTT
CASSSGKTDSRLDTQYF
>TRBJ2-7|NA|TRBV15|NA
TGTGCCACCTCACAGGGGGGGTTCTACGAGCAGTACTTC
CATSQGGFYEQYF
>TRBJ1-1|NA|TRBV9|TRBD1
TGTGCCAGCAGCGTAGTTAACAGGGGGAACACTGAAGCTTTCTTT
CASSVVNRGNTEAFF
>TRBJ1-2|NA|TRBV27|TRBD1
TGTGCCAGCAGTGGGGACAGGGGCTATGGCTACACCTTC
CASSGDRGYGYTF
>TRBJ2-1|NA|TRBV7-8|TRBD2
TGTGCCAGCAGCTTAGCGAGGACTAGCAGTCACAATGAGCAGTTCTTC
CASSLARTSSHNEQFF
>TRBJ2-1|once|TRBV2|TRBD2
TGTGCCAGCCGTCGACTAGCGACGCACAATGAGCAGTTCTTC
CASRRLATHNEQFF
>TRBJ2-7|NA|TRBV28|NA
TGTGCCAGCTCGAGGGGCTTAGACGAGCAGTACTTC
CASSRGLDEQYF
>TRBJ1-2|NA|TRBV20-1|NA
TGCAGTGCTAGTTTGGGGGACTATGGCTACACCTTC
CSASLGDYGYTF
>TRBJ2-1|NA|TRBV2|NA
TGTGCCAGCAGTCGTACAGAATCCTACAATGAGCAGTTCTTC
CASSRTESYNEQFF
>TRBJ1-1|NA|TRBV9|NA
TGTGCCAGCAGCGCCGCTATGACAAACATGAACACTGAAGCTTTCTTT
CASSAAMTNMNTEAFF
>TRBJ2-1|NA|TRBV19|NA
TGTGCCAGTAGTGGGTGGTTGAGCTCCTACAATGAGCAGTTCTTC
CASSGWLSSYNEQFF
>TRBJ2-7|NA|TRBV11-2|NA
TGTGCCAGCAGCTTAGGGGGGCCAGGGGCCTTCGAGCAGTACTTC
CASSLGGPGAFEQYF